Listed below are T cell receptor beta chains from one sample, sequenced in a study of somatic mutations in cytotoxic T cells in rheumatoid arthritis. Produced via immunoSEQ multiplex PCR; TCRdb's table is partial and in-frame only. This table has roughly 20,000 clones, roughly 82% appearing once. Specimen: CD8+ T cells sorted from blood. The source is an adult with rheumatoid arthritis. The CDR3 runs from the conserved cysteine through the conserved F or W. A D gene is named only where the DNA matches it firmly. The size field is filled for only some rows; it gives once, few, many or a size class.

j_call d_call clone_size v_call cdr3_nt cdr3_aa
TRBJ2-1 . . TRBV9 TGTGCCAGCAGCGTCGCCAGGCGACCGACATTCTACAATGAGCAGTTCTTC CASSVARRPTFYNEQFF
TRBJ2-7 . . TRBV19 TGTGCCAGTAGTATGCAGGGCCTCTCCTACGAGCAGTACTTC CASSMQGLSYEQYF
TRBJ2-1 TRBD2 . TRBV7-2 TGTGCCAGCAGCACTAACCGACTAGCGGGTACCTACAATGAGCAGTTCTTC CASSTNRLAGTYNEQFF
TRBJ1-1 . . TRBV4-1 TGCGCCAGCAGCCAAGGGGGCTTGAACACTGAAGCTTTCTTT CASSQGGLNTEAFF
TRBJ1-2 . . TRBV29-1 . CSVGVAGGTF
TRBJ1-2 . . TRBV29-1 TGCAGCGTTTTGCAGAGTAGTGGCTATGGCTACACCTTC CSVLQSSGYGYTF
TRBJ2-3 TRBD1 . TRBV7-2 TGTGCCAGCAGCTCCTGGACAGGGGGCCTGGCAGATACGCAGTATTTT CASSSWTGGLADTQYF
TRBJ2-4 TRBD2 . TRBV5-1 TGCGCCAGCAGCTCGAGCGGGGGGGGGAACATTCAGTACTTC CASSSSGGGNIQYF
TRBJ2-7 . . TRBV6-6 TGTGCCAGCAGTTACGAGAAAGCCTACGAGCAGTACTTC CASSYEKAYEQYF
TRBJ2-3 . . TRBV6-4 TGTGCCAGCAGTGACTCTAGCGGAGGGAGCACAGATACGCAGTATTTT CASSDSSGGSTDTQYF
TRBJ1-5 . . TRBV6-1 TGTGCCAGCAGTGAACCTTCGAATCAGCCCCAGCATTTT CASSEPSNQPQHF
TRBJ2-4 . . TRBV7-9 TGTGCCAGCAGCCCCCTTGGGGCAGGGGTAGCCAAAAACATTCAGTACTTC CASSPLGAGVAKNIQYF
TRBJ1-2 . few TRBV10-3 TGTGCCATCAGTGCCCCGGAGGAAGATGGCTACACCTTC CAISAPEEDGYTF
TRBJ1-3 . . TRBV6-1 TGTGCCAGCAGTGAAGCTACGTACGTAGGATCGATCTCTGGAAACACCATATATTTT CASSEATYVGSISGNTIYF
TRBJ1-1 TRBD1 . TRBV2 TGTGCCAGCAGTGGGGGGGACAGAGGCGAGTTCGCTGAAGCTTTCTTT CASSGGDRGEFAEAFF
TRBJ2-2 . . TRBV5-6 TGTGCCAGCACCCTCCCGGGAGGGGGCGACACCGGGGAGCTGTTTTTT CASTLPGGGDTGELFF
TRBJ1-5 . . TRBV4-1 TGCGCCAGCAGCCAAGGGGCCGGAGGCAATCAGCCCCAGCATTTT CASSQGAGGNQPQHF